The 8 T cell receptor beta chains presented below share a single source sample, sequenced in a study of T cells in Graves' hyperthyroidism and ophthalmopathy. Amplified TCR beta CDR3 regions came from RNA transcripts. Initially, a first-round RT-PCR of the TCR CDR3 employed the HTBI primer set. TCRdb called the multiplex PCR reads again in MiXCR, with one record for every CDR3 protein. This table has approximately 590,000 distinct CDR3 sequences, around 45% appearing once. Specimen: peripheral blood or thyroid tissue (not recorded which). These receptors came from a woman under 30 with Graves' hyperthyroidism.

This clonotype has at least ten counts. The chain joins TRBV2 to TRBJ2-5; 7 bases fit TRBD1. The J segment lost 5 bases and the V segment lost 6 bases, leaving 9 bases of the junction unmatched. Germline loops: CDR1 SNHLY, CDR2 FYNNEI. This CDR3 has 14 residues. In nucleotides, the CDR3 is TGTGCCAGCAGAGACCAGACAGGGATCGAGACCCAGTACTTC. Amino acid sequence: CASRDQTGIETQYF.

This clonotype came up a few times. The genes are TRBV25-1 and TRBJ1-5; maybe TRBD1 (5 bases). The ends were cut back, 11 bases at V and 5 bases at J, with 16 bases in the middle. The CDR3 is 13 residues long. CDR1 and CDR2 from the germline V gene are MGHDK and SYGVNS. The CDR3 bases are TGTGCCTGGAGTGTCCAGGGCCATCAGCCCCAGCATTTT. Its translation: CAWSVQGHQPQHF.

V is TRBV29-1 and J is TRBJ2-3; TRBD2 agrees at 13 bases. CDR3 length equals 14 residues. Germline CDR1 and CDR2: SQVTM and ANQGSEA. Trimming cost V 7 bases and J 1 base; bases outside gene matches: 2. The CDR3 DNA is TGCAGCGGGACTAGCGGGAGTGGCACAGATACGCAGTATTTT. This gives the protein CSGTSGSGTDTQYF.

Only one count was recorded for this clonotype. The V gene is TRBV7-8, the J gene TRBJ2-5; the match to TRBD2 covers 9 bases. The CDR3 is made up of 13 amino acids. V was pared by 5 bases and J by 7 bases, with 5 bases of the junction left unmatched. Germline lookup yields CDR1 SGHVS and CDR2 FQNEAQ. CDR3 protein: CASSGPGLATQYF. DNA for the CDR3: TGTGCCAGCAGCGGACCGGGACTAGCGACCCAGTACTTC. The variable domain in full, completed from reference TRBV7-8 and TRBJ2-5, reads GAGVSQSPRYKVAKRGQDVALRCDPISGHVSLFWYQQALGQGPEFLTYFQNEAQLDKSGLPSDRFFAERPEGSVSTLKIQRTQQEDSAVYLCASSGPGLATQYFGPGTRLLVL.

A single count supports this clonotype. This chain joins TRBV24-1 and TRBJ1-1, with 7 bases fitting TRBD1. With 4 bases clipped from V and 11 bases from J, the junction kept 3 bases outside the gene matches. This CDR3 is built from 11 residues. The V gene's germline CDR1 is KGHDR and CDR2 SFDVKD. The DNA for the CDR3 is TGTGCCACCAGTGAATTGGGACAGGCTTTCTTT. This sequence encodes CATSELGQAFF.

J is TRBJ1-2 and V is TRBV25-1, with 9 bases identical to TRBD1. The CDR3 length is 18 residues. Trimming took 5 bases from V and 3 from J; bases not matched to a gene: 16. The germline V gene encodes CDR1 MGHDK and CDR2 SYGVNS. The CDR3 DNA reads as TGTGCCAGCAGTTACTCGACCCCACGACAGGGGGTGGACTATGGCTACACCTTC. Amino acid sequence: CASSYSTPRQGVDYGYTF.

This clonotype was picked up a small number of times. This rearrangement joins TRBV4-3 to TRBJ2-7, with TRBD1 as a possible D gene (5 bases). Germline loops: CDR1 LGHNA, CDR2 YSLEER. V was clipped by 0 bases and J by 0 bases, with 9 bases between them. This CDR3 has 15 amino acids. This chain's CDR3 is CASSQEAGSSYEQYF. CDR3 nucleotides: TGCGCCAGCAGCCAAGAGGCAGGGTCCTCCTACGAGCAGTACTTC.

The chain joins TRBV7-9 to TRBJ1-1; D perhaps matches TRBD1 (6 bases). The CDR3 is made up of 14 amino acids. CDR1 and CDR2 from the germline V gene are SEHNR and FQNEAQ (reference sequence). V was pared by 6 bases and J by 7 bases, with 18 bases between. As DNA, the CDR3 is TGTGCCAGCAGAAAACCGGGGTTGGACAGTGAAGCTTTCTTT. Protein product: CASRKPGLDSEAFF.